Listed here are 11 T cell receptor beta chains from one sample, sequenced in a study of T cell repertoires in cytomegalovirus infection. MiXCR, applied by TCRdb to the reads, yields one record per CDR3 protein. The sample shows some 700,000 distinct CDR3 sequences, about 40% of them seen only once. The sequencing sample was made of PBMCs. The receptors were sampled from a human donor in good health (CMV status not recorded). Some clones in this sample may be carry-over from other donors' samples.

The chain links TRBV28 to TRBJ2-6; D gene ambiguous. Deletions cut 1 base from V and 1 base from J, with 8 bases between. The CDR3 loop spans 16 amino acids. Germline V CDR1 and CDR2: MDHEN, SYDVKM. The CDR3 DNA reads TGTGCCAGCAGTTTATCTGCACTTTCTGGGGCCAACGTCCTGACTTTC. Translation: CASSLSALSGANVLTF. Full variable domain (missing parts from reference TRBV28 and TRBJ2-6): DVKVTQSSRYLVKRTGEKVFLECVQDMDHENMFWYRQDPGLGLRLIYFSYDVKMKEKGDIPEGYSVSREKKERFSLILESASTNQTSMYLCASSLSALSGANVLTFGAGSRLTVL.

This clonotype was observed a handful of times. This chain connects TRBV14 to TRBJ2-1, with D hard to call. CDR3 length: 12 amino acids. Trimming pared 1 base from V and 9 bases from J, leaving 7 bases between. Looked up from germline, CDR1 is SGHDN and CDR2 is FVKESK. CDR3 in DNA: TGTGCCAGCAGCCAAGCATCCGTTGAGCAGTTCTTC. Protein product: CASSQASVEQFF. Combining the CDR3 with reference TRBV14 and TRBJ2-1 gives the whole variable domain EAGVTQFPSHSVIEKGQTVTLRCDPISGHDNLYWYRRVMGKEIKFLLHFVKESKQDESGMPNNRFLAERTGGTYSTLKVQPAELEDSGVYFCASSQASVEQFFGPGTRLTVL.

This clonotype appeared a few times. The gene calls are TRBV20-1 and TRBJ2-7, with a weak D call TRBD1 (5 bases). V was shortened by 3 bases and J by 2 bases, with 14 bases between the two germline ends. Germline V gene data show CDR1 as DFQATT and CDR2 as SNEGSKA (reference sequence). The CDR3 consists of 14 residues. The CDR3 nucleotides read TGCAGTGCTAGCAGCAGGGCGGCAACCTACGAGCAGTACTTC. It encodes CSASSRAATYEQYF.

The chain recombines TRBV6-5 with TRBJ2-2; weak D call: TRBD1 (6 bases). CDR3 length: 14 amino acids. The V gene's germline CDR1 is MNHEY and CDR2 SVGAGI. V was shortened by 6 bases and J by 7 bases, with 15 bases between the two germline ends. The chain's CDR3 is CASSQTGPGGELFF. The CDR3 DNA reads TGTGCCAGCAGCCAAACAGGGCCGGGCGGGGAGCTGTTTTTT.

A few counts support this clonotype. J is TRBJ1-5 and V is TRBV27; D is undetermined. The ends were cut back, 11 bases at V and 0 bases at J, with 11 bases in the middle. Germline lookup yields CDR1 MNHEY and CDR2 SMNVEV (reference sequence). This CDR3 spans 13 amino acids. CDR3 protein: CAAWEGSNQPQHF. The CDR3 region has the DNA TGTGCCGCCTGGGAGGGTAGCAATCAGCCCCAGCATTTT.

The chain combines TRBV27 with TRBJ1-5; no reliable D call. The V gene lost 5 bases and the J gene lost 7 bases, with 18 bases spanning the gap. CDR3 size: 15 residues. Germline V gene lookup returns CDR1 MNHEY and CDR2 SMNVEV (reference sequence). The CDR3, as DNA: TGTGCCAGCAGTCCTGATGAGGCGTGGGGACAGCCCCAGCATTTT. As protein: CASSPDEAWGQPQHF.

CDR3 coding DNA: TGTGCCAGCAATTGGGAATCGAACACTGAAGCTTTCTTT. Residues: CASNWESNTEAFF. V is TRBV28 and J is TRBJ1-1; D not resolved. The V gene lost 7 bases and the J gene lost 1 base, with 10 bases spanning the gap. The V gene's germline CDR1 is MDHEN and CDR2 SYDVKM. The CDR3 contains 13 residues.

There are a few counts of this clonotype. The chain links TRBV27 to TRBJ2-7, with D possibly being TRBD1 or TRBD2 (5 bases each). Trimming left V 3 bases short and J 6 bases short, with 15 bases between. Germline CDR1 reads MNHEY; CDR2 reads SMNVEV (reference sequence). CDR3 size: 14 residues. DNA of the CDR3: TGTGCCAGCAGTTTGGACGGGACGGCCCTCGAGCAGTACTTC. It is translated as CASSLDGTALEQYF.

This clonotype was recorded only once. The chain joins TRBV28 to TRBJ2-4; D unclear. The ends were cut back, 4 bases at V and 0 bases at J, with 10 bases in the middle. Germline V gives CDR1 MDHEN, CDR2 SYDVKM. This CDR3 has 15 amino acids. CDR3 sequence reads: CASSYRLLAKNIQYF. The CDR3 DNA reads as TGTGCCAGCAGTTACCGGCTTCTAGCCAAAAACATTCAGTACTTC.

J is TRBJ1-2 and V is TRBV6-5, with a weak D call TRBD1 (6 bases). The CDR3 loop spans 15 amino acids. The V and J ends lost 2 bases and 8 bases respectively, with 18 bases between them. Germline V gene data show CDR1 as MNHEY and CDR2 as SVGAGI. The CDR3 DNA follows: TGTGCCAGCAGTTACGACTTAAGGGGGTATTTGGGCTACACCTTC. Amino acids: CASSYDLRGYLGYTF.

This chain uses TRBV12-3 or TRBV12-4 with TRBJ2-1, with 9 nucleotides matching TRBD2. J lost 4 bases, V lost 6 bases, and 7 bases had no gene match. The CDR3 loop spans 15 amino acids. The CDR3 here is CASRGSGGRYNEQFF. For the CDR3, the DNA is TGTGCCAGCAGGGGAAGCGGGGGGCGTTACAATGAGCAGTTCTTC.